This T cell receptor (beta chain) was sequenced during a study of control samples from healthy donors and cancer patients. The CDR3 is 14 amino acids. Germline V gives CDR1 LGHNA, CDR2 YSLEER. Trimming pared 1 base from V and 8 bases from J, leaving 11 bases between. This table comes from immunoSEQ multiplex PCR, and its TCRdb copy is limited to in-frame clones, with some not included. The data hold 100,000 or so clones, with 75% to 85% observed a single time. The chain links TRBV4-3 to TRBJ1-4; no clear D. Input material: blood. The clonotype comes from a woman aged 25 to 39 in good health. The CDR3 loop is CASSQGRSKEKLFF. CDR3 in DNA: TGCGCCAGCAGCCAAGGACGTTCAAAGGAAAAACTGTTTTTT.